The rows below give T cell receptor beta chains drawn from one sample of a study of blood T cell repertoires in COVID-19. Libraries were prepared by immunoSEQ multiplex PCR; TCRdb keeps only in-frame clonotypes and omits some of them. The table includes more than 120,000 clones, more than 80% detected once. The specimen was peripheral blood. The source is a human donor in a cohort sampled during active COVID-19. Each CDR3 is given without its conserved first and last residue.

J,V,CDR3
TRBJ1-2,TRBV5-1,ASRGRGTAGFGNHGYT
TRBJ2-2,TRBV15,ATSTRGTGFLELF
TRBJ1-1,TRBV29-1,SVTRWRGGTSNTEAF
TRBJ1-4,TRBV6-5,ASSHGQGDGKLF
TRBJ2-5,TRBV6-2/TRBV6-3,ASSLSPLDRVKETQY
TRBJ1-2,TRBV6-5,ASTQGALGGYT
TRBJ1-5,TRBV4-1,ASSPGQSNQPQH
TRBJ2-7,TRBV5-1,ASSFAPGQSEQY
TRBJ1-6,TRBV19,ASSKQQGVDNSPLH
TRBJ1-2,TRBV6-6,ASSSGQDYGYT
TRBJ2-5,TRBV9,ASSVGASGEGETQY
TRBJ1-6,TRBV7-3,ASSSSGGNSPLH
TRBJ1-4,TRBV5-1,ASSLGQGSNEKLF
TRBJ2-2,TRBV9,ASSPSGGPASTGELF
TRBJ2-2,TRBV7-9,ASSSPLAGADTGELF
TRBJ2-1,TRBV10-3,AIKEARGQGDEQF
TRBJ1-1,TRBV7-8,ASSLQGMNTEAF
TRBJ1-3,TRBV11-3,ASSCRDEGDTIY
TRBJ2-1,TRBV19,ASSISSQGRYNEQF
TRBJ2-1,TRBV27,ASRGGGVEQF
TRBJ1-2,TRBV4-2,ASSQVAPGGYT
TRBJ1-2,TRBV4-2,ASSLSLGTSGGYT
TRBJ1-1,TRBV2,ASKTGFASTEAF
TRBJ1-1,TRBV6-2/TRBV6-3,ASSSGSNTEAF
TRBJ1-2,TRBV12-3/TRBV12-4,ASSLTGVGYT
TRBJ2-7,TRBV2,ASSGGGGTSYEQY
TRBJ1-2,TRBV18,ASSPGTDNGYT
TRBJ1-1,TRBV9,ASSGGTGKWGGNTEAF
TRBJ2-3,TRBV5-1,ASSLENRDTQY
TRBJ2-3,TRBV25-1,ASSGSSGSTDTQY
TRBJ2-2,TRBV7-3,ASSLTASGELF
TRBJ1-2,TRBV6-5,ANGQGGGYT
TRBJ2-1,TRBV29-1,SANRGSGGNEQF
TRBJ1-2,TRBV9,ASSSLRGQGGYT
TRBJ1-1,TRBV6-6,ASAVEGDTEAF
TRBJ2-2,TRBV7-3,ASSQLGGELF
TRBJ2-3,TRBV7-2,ASSLSGGTDTQY
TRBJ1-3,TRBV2,ASSEGDSYSGNTIY
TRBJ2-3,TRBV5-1,ASSERGAAASTDTQY
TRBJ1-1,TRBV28,ASTLQGMNTEAF
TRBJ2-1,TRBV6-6,ASRLAGENEQF
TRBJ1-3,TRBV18,ASSPSSGSSGNTIY
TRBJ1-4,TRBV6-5,ASSYLGTGDEKLF
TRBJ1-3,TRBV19,ASSRQASGNTIY
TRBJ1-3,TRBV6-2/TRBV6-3,ASSYLQQISGNTIY